This T cell receptor beta chain was sequenced for a study of blood T cell repertoires in COVID-19 (dated by TCRdb to about 2020). General notes on the study: Samples covering the acute and convalescent phases of COVID-19 were provided by collaborators in the United States, Italy and Spain. Samples came from the ongoing ImmuneRACE study (first 160 participants) plus 1,254 subjects from 6 global collaborators. Subjects who had been exposed to COVID-19, were actively infected with it, or had recovered from it provided the deeply sampled blood TCRbeta repertoires that made up the dataset. The material from the prospective study consisted of cDNA or gDNA derived from T cells, B-cell-depleted T cells, or PBMCs. Where available, HLA class I and class II types were taken from metadata supplied by the sample provider and were not determined by assay-based typing. Nearly every sample came with metadata listing a de-identified subject ID, COVID-19 status, age in years and sex. The repertoires were released in a freely available public database intended as a resource for research on the immune response to SARS-CoV-2. Broader findings and caveats from the paper: Clinical and demographic metadata were provided uncurated, with the amount varying by source and participant.

Of note for this clone: It lacks a known antigen. Base qualities are missing; no much larger clone stands one base away.

In the prospective study, participants were 18 to 89 years old, resided in approximately 22 geographic areas of the United States, and were enrolled through a virtual design. In the prospective study, cohorts were assigned on the basis of participant-reported clinical history obtained from a screening survey and a study questionnaire. Exposed participants were defined as having been in contact with someone with a PCR-confirmed or clinician-diagnosed COVID-19 case within 2 weeks of study entry. Mobile phlebotomists in the prospective study collected whole blood, serum and a nasopharyngeal or oropharyngeal swab from every participant. Prospective study participants could optionally give additional blood draws and questionnaires over a roughly 2-month period. Before DNA extraction, blood samples from the prospective study were shipped at room temperature or frozen. TCRbeta CDR3 regions were amplified from genomic DNA using the immunoSEQ Assay, a bias-controlled multiplex PCR. As for how the authors treated the data: The number of nucleated cells in each sample was estimated from the amplification of reference gene primers within the assay. To quantify the absolute abundance of each unique TCRbeta CDR3 rearrangement, sequence reads were collapsed and filtered. For each sample, productive Simpson clonality was calculated as the square root of Simpson's diversity index across productive rearrangements. In its TCRdb copy, this immuneACCESS table keeps in-frame sequences only and misses some clones. Where compared with another copy, unresolved V genes explain less than half of these, and the others have no known cause. V and J calls and clone size are copied from that table; D and trimming were computed from the DNA. The sample table lists about 140,000 clones, less than 85% of them with a count of one. The ten largest account for 1.6% of the sample.

CDR1 and CDR2 were assigned from the germline V gene (reference sequence) as LGHDT and YNNKEL. V loses 6 bases of germline sequence and J loses 5 bases, and the interval between the two ends is 22 bases. The CDR3 numbers 16 residues from cysteine through phenylalanine. Just the 48-base CDR3 DNA is kept, in frame starting at base 1. The TCR was taken from a young woman who had been exposed to COVID-19. The chain is assembled from TRBV3-1 (or the pseudogene TRBV3-2) and TRBJ2-5; the D segment could be TRBD1, given 6 matching bases. Sequences were obtained from PBMCs or T cells enriched from blood (not recorded which). The CDR3 amino acid sequence is: CASRPLRGGSRETQYF. The DNA reads as follows: TGTGCCAGCAGACCCCTGAGAGGGGGATCCCGGGAGACCCAGTACTTC.